The next 25 T cell receptor beta chains were all read from a single sample in a study of T cells in tuberculosis. Repertoires were generated with immunoSEQ multiplex PCR, while TCRdb's copy carries only in-frame clones and drops some. The sample holds 20,000 to 25,000 clones, roughly nine tenths seen once. The sample was PBMCs. The receptors were sampled from a donor under 30 with latent tuberculosis or without tuberculosis infection.

The rearrangement joins TRBV4-1 to TRBJ2-7; 8 nucleotides align to TRBD2. Germline values: CDR1 MGHRA, CDR2 YSYEKL. The CDR3 is 16 amino acids. Losses at the gene ends were 4 bases for V and 3 bases for J; bases not matched to a gene: 11. CDR3 protein: CASSPIRGTSYYEQYF. CDR3 DNA sequence: TGCGCCAGCAGCCCTATCCGTGGGACTAGTTACTACGAGCAGTACTTC.

This clone was counted a single time. The V and J genes are TRBV6-4 and TRBJ2-1, with 7 bases fitting TRBD1. V gave up 6 bases and J gave up 4 bases; unmatched junction bases: 9. The CDR3 runs 15 residues. The V gene's germline CDR1 is MRHNA and CDR2 SNTAGT. In DNA form, the CDR3 reads TGTGCCAGCAGCGCACAGGGGAGTGAGTACAATGAGCAGTTCTTC. Protein product: CASSAQGSEYNEQFF.

J is TRBJ1-3 and V is TRBV14; the D gene is possibly TRBD1 (5 bases). The germline V gene has CDR1 SGHDN and CDR2 FVKESK. V was trimmed by 1 base and J by 2 bases, leaving 9 bases between them. The CDR3 contains 15 residues. The CDR3 loop is CASSQGRVAGNTIYF. CDR3 in DNA: TGTGCCAGCAGCCAAGGCAGGGTGGCTGGAAACACCATATATTTT.

This clone was seen a handful of times. The chain joins TRBV15 to TRBJ1-2; TRBD1 aligns across 9 bases. Germline CDR1 reads LNHNV; CDR2 reads YYDKDF (reference sequence). The CDR3 extends over 15 amino acids. The ends lost 0 bases at V and 5 bases at J; junction bases unmatched: 4. CDR3 sequence (DNA): TGTGCCACCAGCAGAGATGGGACAGGGAGATATGGCTACACCTTC. Translating it yields CATSRDGTGRYGYTF.

This clone was seen a handful of times. The chain recombines TRBV19 with TRBJ2-7, with D possibly being TRBD1 (7 bases). The CDR3 sequence is 14 residues long. Trimming took 3 bases from V and 7 from J, leaving 16 bases between them. Germline CDR1 and CDR2: LNHDA and SQIVND (reference sequence). The CDR3 region is CASSIQGGMEEQYF. CDR3 DNA: TGTGCCAGTAGTATTCAGGGGGGTATGGAGGAGCAGTACTTC.

V is TRBV6-1 and J is TRBJ1-3; D uncertain. CDR1 is MNHNS, CDR2 SASEGT, per germline. Trimming stripped 3 bases from V and 8 bases from J, with 11 bases between. The CDR3 is made up of 13 amino acids. The CDR3 nucleotides read TGTGCCAGCAGTGACCCGCCCCGGGACACCATATATTTT. Its protein is CASSDPPRDTIYF.

V gene TRBV4-2 combines with J gene TRBJ2-1, with 10 bases aligning to TRBD1. Trimming removed 7 bases from V and 1 base from J; junction bases left unmatched: 10. CDR3 length: 17 residues. From germline, CDR1 is LGHNA and CDR2 YNFKEQ. CDR3 bases: TGTGCCAGCAAGGAGGTAGAGGGACAGGGGTCCTACAATGAGCAGTTCTTC. Its translation: CASKEVEGQGSYNEQFF.

The chain uses TRBV5-1 and TRBJ1-1, with 8 bases aligning to TRBD1. The CDR3 is 16 residues long. Germline CDR1 and CDR2: SGHRS and YFSETQ. V lost 4 bases to trimming and J lost 5 bases; unmatched junction nucleotides: 13. CDR3 loop: CASSLGQGLQGTEAFF. The CDR3, as DNA: TGCGCCAGCAGCCTCGGACAGGGACTTCAAGGGACTGAAGCTTTCTTT. The whole variable domain, remainder taken from reference TRBV5-1 and TRBJ1-1, is KAGVTQTPRYLIKTRGQQVTLSCSPISGHRSVSWYQQTPGQGLQFLFEYFSETQRNKGNFPGRFSGRQFSNSRSEMNVSTLELGDSALYLCASSLGQGLQGTEAFFGQGTRLTVV.

This chain links TRBV6-6 with TRBJ1-6; a weak D match, TRBD1 (5 bases). The CDR3 runs to 14 residues. CDR1 is MNHNY, CDR2 SVGAGI, per germline (reference sequence). The CDR3 region is CVVGGSSYNSPLHF. The CDR3 bases are TGTGTCGTCGGGGGTAGCTCCTATAATTCACCCCTCCACTTT.

This clone was seen a handful of times. V gene TRBV11-2 combines with J gene TRBJ1-6, with unresolved D. CDR1 is SGHAT, CDR2 FQNNGV, per germline. The CDR3 runs to 15 residues. V lost 6 bases to trimming and J lost 8 bases, with 17 bases between them. Here the CDR3 DNA reads TGTGCCAGCAGAAGGCGAGCCCAGGAGGATTCACCCCTCCACTTT. Protein sequence: CASRRRAQEDSPLHF.

The chain carries TRBV18 and TRBJ1-2; D may be TRBD1 (5 bases). V lost 3 bases and J 9 bases, leaving 11 bases between the germline ends. The CDR3 extends over 12 amino acids. Germline loops: CDR1 KGHSH, CDR2 LQKENI. In nucleotides, the CDR3 is TGTGCCAGCTCACCGTCGGGGGAGAGCTACACCTTC. This translates into CASSPSGESYTF.

The CDR3 region is CASSYQDRGYEQYF. The CDR3 bases are TGTGCCAGCAGTTACCAGGACAGGGGGTACGAGCAGTACTTC. This chain uses TRBV6-6 with TRBJ2-7, with 10 bases identical to TRBD1. CDR3 size: 14 residues. V lost 2 bases and J lost 4; bases outside the gene matches: 2. Germline CDR1 MNHNY, CDR2 SVGAGI (reference sequence).

V and J are TRBV7-6 and TRBJ2-3, with 9 bases lining up with TRBD2. The CDR3 extends over 16 amino acids. The V gene's germline CDR1 is SGHVS and CDR2 FNYEAQ. Unmatched junction bases numbered 4, after V lost 2 bases and J lost 1 base. CDR3 residues: CASSLRASGGTDTQYF. CDR3 nucleotide sequence: TGTGCCAGCAGCTTAAGGGCTAGCGGGGGCACAGATACGCAGTATTTT.

The J gene is TRBJ1-3, the V gene TRBV5-1, with D possibly TRBD1 on 5 matching bases. Trimming removed 1 base from V and 0 bases from J, with 8 bases in between. CDR3 length: 15 residues. The V gene's germline CDR1 is SGHRS and CDR2 YFSETQ. CDR3 sequence: CASSLTGLSGNTIYF. DNA for the CDR3: TGCGCCAGCAGCTTGACAGGTCTCTCTGGAAACACCATATATTTT.

V gene TRBV29-1 combines with J gene TRBJ1-1; the D gene is possibly TRBD1 (6 bases). Germline-derived CDR1 and CDR2 are SQVTM and ANQGSEA. Trimming pared 4 bases from V and 3 bases from J, leaving 6 bases between. The CDR3 length is 11 residues. Here the CDR3 reads CSVAGDTEAFF. The CDR3 bases are TGCAGCGTTGCAGGGGACACTGAAGCTTTCTTT.

The V gene is TRBV9, the J gene TRBJ1-5; D unresolved. V dropped 1 base and J dropped 6 bases, with 11 bases sitting between them. CDR1 and CDR2 (germline): SGDLS, YYNGEE. The CDR3 covers 14 residues. CDR3 region: CASSVSDWSQPQHF. Written as DNA, the CDR3 is TGTGCCAGCAGCGTAAGTGACTGGAGTCAGCCCCAGCATTTT.

There are a few counts of this clone. The V call is TRBV9, the J call TRBJ2-2; 7 bases map to TRBD2. The CDR3 loop spans 16 amino acids. V lost 2 bases and J lost 0; bases outside the gene matches: 4. Germline lookup yields CDR1 SGDLS and CDR2 YYNGEE. The CDR3 DNA reads TGTGCCAGCAGCGTCCATGGGGGGGCGAACACCGGGGAGCTGTTTTTT. Its translation: CASSVHGGANTGELFF.

The rearrangement links TRBV27 to TRBJ2-5; 8 bases match TRBD2. After removal of 8 bases from V and 4 bases from J, the junction contained 9 bases not matched to a gene. Germline assignment: CDR1 MNHEY and CDR2 SMNVEV (reference sequence). This CDR3 region has 14 residues. In nucleotides, the CDR3 is TGTGCCAGCGGCCGCGGGGGGCCCCGAGAGACCCAGTACTTC. As protein: CASGRGGPRETQYF.

The genes are TRBV7-2 and TRBJ1-1, with TRBD1 matching 9 bases. There are 14 residues in the CDR3. Germline-derived CDR1 and CDR2 are SGHTA and FQGNSA. V was pared by 5 bases and J by 5 bases, with 6 bases of the junction left unmatched. The CDR3 spells CASSTQGAGTEAFF. In DNA, the CDR3 is TGTGCCAGCAGCACACAGGGGGCGGGAACTGAAGCTTTCTTT.

This clone was observed a single time. The rearrangement uses TRBV30 and TRBJ2-7; D is perhaps TRBD2 (5 bases). The V gene lost 3 bases and the J gene lost 3 bases, with 12 bases spanning the gap. From germline, CDR1 is GTSNPN and CDR2 SVGIG (reference sequence). The CDR3 has 13 residues. CDR3 in DNA: TGTGCCTGGAGCCGCGGGCCTGGCTACGAGCAGTACTTC. Translation: CAWSRGPGYEQYF.

J is TRBJ1-5 and V is TRBV19; D possibly corresponds to TRBD1 (5 bases). CDR3 length: 14 residues. V lost 10 bases to trimming and J lost 10 bases, with 23 bases between them. The germline V gene has CDR1 LNHDA and CDR2 SQIVND (reference sequence). The CDR3 protein is CATSPPGPRGPQHF. CDR3 nucleotide sequence: TGTGCCACATCACCTCCGGGCCCTAGGGGACCCCAGCATTTT.

This chain connects TRBV6-1 to TRBJ2-7; TRBD1 matches at 9 bases. Germline CDR1 reads MNHNS; CDR2 reads SASEGT. The trim removed 6 bases at V and 2 bases at J, leaving 8 bases unmatched. The CDR3 is 15 amino acids. The CDR3 DNA follows: TGTGCCAGCAGGCGACACCGGGACAGGGCCTACGAGCAGTACTTC. Its protein is CASRRHRDRAYEQYF.

The V and J genes are TRBV6-5 and TRBJ1-5; D ambiguous. Trimming took 8 bases from V and 4 from J, leaving 9 bases between them. CDR1 and CDR2 (germline): MNHEY, SVGAGI. CDR3 length: 12 amino acids. DNA of the CDR3: TGTGCCAGCTCTGCGGGGAATCAGCCCCAGCATTTT. The encoded protein is CASSAGNQPQHF.

The V gene is TRBV11-2, the J gene TRBJ2-7; D is perhaps TRBD1 (5 bases). The V and J ends lost 1 base and 5 bases respectively, with 12 bases between them. The CDR3 is 14 residues long. From germline, CDR1 is SGHAT and CDR2 FQNNGV. DNA of the CDR3: TGTGCCAGCAGCTTAGCCGACAGTCTAGACGAGCAGTACTTC. It specifies CASSLADSLDEQYF.

This clone was recorded once. V usage is TRBV27 and J usage is TRBJ2-2, with 10 bases aligning to TRBD2. The CDR3 covers 15 residues. Germline lookup yields CDR1 MNHEY and CDR2 SMNVEV (reference sequence). V trimming: 8 bases; J trimming: 9 bases; junction bases outside the gene matches: 12. In DNA, the CDR3 is TGTGCCAGCGGGTGGGGTAGCGGGGGGCACCGGGAGCTGTTTTTT. As protein: CASGWGSGGHRELFF.